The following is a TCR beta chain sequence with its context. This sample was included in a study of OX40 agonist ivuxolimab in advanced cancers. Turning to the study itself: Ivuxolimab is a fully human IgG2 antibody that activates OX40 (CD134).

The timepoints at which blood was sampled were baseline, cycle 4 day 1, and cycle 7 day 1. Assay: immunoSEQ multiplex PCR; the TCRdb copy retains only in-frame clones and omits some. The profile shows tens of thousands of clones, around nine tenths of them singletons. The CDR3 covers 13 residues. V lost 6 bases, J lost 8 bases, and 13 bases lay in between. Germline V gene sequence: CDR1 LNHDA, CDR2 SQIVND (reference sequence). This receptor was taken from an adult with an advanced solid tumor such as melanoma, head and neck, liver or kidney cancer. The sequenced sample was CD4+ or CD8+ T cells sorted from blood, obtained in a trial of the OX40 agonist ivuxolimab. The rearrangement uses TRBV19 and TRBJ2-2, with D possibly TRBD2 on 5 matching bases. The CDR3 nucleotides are TGTGCCAGTAGGGGGTACGTAGCGGGGGAGCTGTTTTTT. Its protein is CASRGYVAGELFF.